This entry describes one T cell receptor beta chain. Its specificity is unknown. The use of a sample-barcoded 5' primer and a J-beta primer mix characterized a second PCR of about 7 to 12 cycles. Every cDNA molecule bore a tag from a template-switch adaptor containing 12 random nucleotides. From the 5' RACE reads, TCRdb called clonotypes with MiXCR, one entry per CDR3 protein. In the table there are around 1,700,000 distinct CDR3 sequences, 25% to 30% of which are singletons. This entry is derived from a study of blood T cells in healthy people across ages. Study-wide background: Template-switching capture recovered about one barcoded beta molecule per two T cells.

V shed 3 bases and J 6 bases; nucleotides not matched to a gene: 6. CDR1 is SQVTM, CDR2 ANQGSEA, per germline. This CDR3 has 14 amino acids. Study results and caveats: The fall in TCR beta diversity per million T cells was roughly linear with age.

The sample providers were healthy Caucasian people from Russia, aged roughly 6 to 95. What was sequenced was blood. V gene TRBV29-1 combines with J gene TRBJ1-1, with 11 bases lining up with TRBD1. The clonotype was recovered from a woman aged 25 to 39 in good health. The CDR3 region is CSVDLGQGAAEAFF. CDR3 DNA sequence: TGCAGCGTTGATCTCGGACAGGGGGCCGCTGAAGCTTTCTTT.